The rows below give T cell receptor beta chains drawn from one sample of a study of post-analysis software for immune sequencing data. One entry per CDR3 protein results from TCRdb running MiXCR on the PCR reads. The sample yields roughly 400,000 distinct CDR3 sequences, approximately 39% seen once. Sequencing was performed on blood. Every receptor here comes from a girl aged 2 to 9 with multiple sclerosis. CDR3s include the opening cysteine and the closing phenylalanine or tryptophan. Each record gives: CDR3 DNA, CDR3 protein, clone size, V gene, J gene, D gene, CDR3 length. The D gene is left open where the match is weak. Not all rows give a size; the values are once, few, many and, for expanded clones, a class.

TGTGCCATAACAGGGGAGAAGGAGCAGCCCCAGCATTTT	CAITGEKEQPQHF	-	TRBV10-3	TRBJ1-5	TRBD1	13
TGTGCCAGCAGCTGGAGCGGGACTAGCACCGGGGAGCTGTTTTTT	CASSWSGTSTGELFF	few	TRBV7-2	TRBJ2-2	TRBD2	15
TGCGCCAGCAGCAGCAGGGCGATGGGCACAGATACGCAGTATTTT	CASSSRAMGTDTQYF	few	TRBV4-3	TRBJ2-3	-	15
TGCAGTGCTAGACTAGCGGGGGGAGCAGAGACCCAGTACTTC	CSARLAGGAETQYF	few	TRBV20-1	TRBJ2-5	TRBD2	14
TGTGCCAGCAGCTTGGAACTAGCGGGGATCTCCTACGAGCAGTACTTC	CASSLELAGISYEQYF	-	TRBV5-5	TRBJ2-7	TRBD2	16
TGTGCCATCAGTGAGAAAGGGGATCAGCCCCAGCATTTT	CAISEKGDQPQHF	-	TRBV10-3	TRBJ1-5	-	13
TGTGCCAGCAGCCATGCCAATCGGTGGGGCGAAGATACGCAGTATTTT	CASSHANRWGEDTQYF	few	TRBV4-2	TRBJ2-3	-	16
TGTGCCAGCAGCTATTTCGATTCACCCCTCCACTTT	CASSYFDSPLHF	-	TRBV7-8	TRBJ1-6	-	12
TGTGCCAGCAGCCCAAAGGACAGAAAAACAGACTACGAGCAGTACTTC	CASSPKDRKTDYEQYF	few	TRBV7-9	TRBJ2-7	-	16
TGTGCCAGCAGCCAACAGGTCCACGAGCAGTACTTC	CASSQQVHEQYF	-	TRBV14	TRBJ2-7	-	12